This TCR beta chain comes out of a study of shared clonotypes between healthy human individuals. Study context: Donors, aged 18 to 49, were a couple of women and a few men.

J lost 2 bases, V lost 0 bases, and 5 bases had no gene match. The CDR3 runs 17 residues. CDR1 and CDR2 from the germline V gene are SGHRS and YFSETQ. Donors comprised only Caucasian adults living in Nashville, Tennessee. This table comes from immunoSEQ multiplex PCR, and its TCRdb copy is limited to in-frame clones, with some not included. The sample consists of roughly 2.2 million clones, 93% of them appearing once. This clonotype originated in a man aged 18 to 30 in good health. Some clones in this sample may be carry-over from other donors' samples. The genes are TRBV5-1 and TRBJ2-1, with 10 bases matching TRBD2. The sample was naive CD4+ T cells from PBMCs. Subset indicated: CD45RA+ positively selected. The CDR3 loop reads CASSLGSSGSPYNEQFF. For the CDR3, the DNA is TGCGCCAGCAGCTTGGGGTCTAGCGGGAGCCCCTACAATGAGCAGTTCTTC.